This T cell receptor beta chain was observed in a study of Ad26.COV2.S vaccination and SARS-CoV-2 variants (dated by TCRdb to 2020 to 2023). Study-wide context: Donors in the vaccine arm were drawn from COV1001, a phase I-IIa trial of Ad26.COV2.S in healthy adults that was multicentre, randomized, double-blind and placebo-controlled. Participants in the trial were split at random into five groups of five each, receiving low-dose or high-dose Ad26.COV2.S once or twice, or else placebo on both occasions. Investigators remained blinded to trial group allocation during experiments and outcome assessment. A total of approximately 30 samples were included in the TCR-sequenced set, comprising around 19 Ad26.COV2.S vaccine recipients, 5 placebo recipients and 8 SARS-CoV-2 convalescent individuals. Ad26.COV2.S was administered intramuscularly at a dose of 5x10^10 or 1x10^11 viral particles, either as one shot or as two shots given 56 days apart. The specificity and breadth of SARS-CoV-2-reactive T cell receptors after Ad26.COV2.S vaccination were assessed by TCRbeta repertoire sequencing. Study-level results and caveats: According to the authors, total T cell responses may have been underestimated by the TCR breadth and depth analyses. Comparable non-spike TCR breadth was observed between vaccine and placebo recipients, consistent with only spike being contained in the vaccine. Substantial breadth of spike-specific CD8+ and CD4+ T cell responses was reported after vaccination. Comparing responses between vaccine doses or regimens was not something the study was powered to do. Ad26.COV2.S recipients had higher spike-specific TCR breadth than placebo recipients (P = 0.0014).

The immunoSEQ Assay was the method used to sequence TCRbeta CDR3 regions. After extraction, genomic DNA underwent amplification by bias-controlled multiplex PCR, followed by high-throughput sequencing. Per the original workflow: To quantify the absolute abundance of every unique TCRbeta CDR3 region, sequences were collapsed and filtered. T cell fraction was estimated by normalization of TCRbeta template counts to usable DNA, with usable DNA being measured through amplification of reference genes present in all nucleated cells. Repertoire TCRs were annotated as SARS-CoV-2-specific when V gene, CDR3 amino acid sequence and J gene were exactly matched to a known reactive TCR set. MIRA supplied the reference SARS-CoV-2 TCR set, which was filtered for enrichment in COVID-19-positive ImmuneCODE repertoires so that public or cross-reactive TCRs were removed. Drawing on the MIRA antigens, annotated TCRs were analysed further at the level of specific ORF or position within ORF. Breadth was defined as the number of annotated unique rearrangements divided by the total number of unique productive rearrangements, and depth was defined as the summed frequency of the annotated unique rearrangements. Two-sided Wilcoxon rank-sum tests were applied when comparing TCR breadth between groups. In TCRdb, the immuneACCESS table is reduced to in-frame sequences with V and J assigned. These tables do not hold every clone; where another copy was compared, an unresolved V gene accounts for under half, and the others remain unexplained. The V and J calls and clone size are taken from that table; D and trimming were inferred from the DNA. This sample is represented by around 320,000 clones; about 86% of them were singletons. Roughly 1.9% of the sample is held by the ten biggest clonotypes.

The CDR3 contains 15 residues, cysteine and phenylalanine counted. The DNA shown is the 45-base CDR3, in frame from base 1. Taken from the germline V gene, the CDR1 and CDR2 loops are SGHRS and YFSETQ. Trimming costs V 1 base and J 9 bases, and their ends lie 19 bases apart. Remarks on this clone: It has no known antigen specificity. No qualities accompany the bases; no much larger clone lies one base away.

Reading the label with the study, this specimen's treatment or condition is: over 15 received Ad26.COV2.S at low or high dose, single or two shots; 5 received placebo; per-sample allocation not given. For vaccine and placebo recipients, repertoires were sequenced using samples collected on day 63 after the first injection. In Cohort 1b, more than 20 adults aged 18-55 years were enrolled at a single site in Boston, USA, between 29 July and 7 August 2020. Ad26.COV2.S consisted of a replication-incompetent adenovirus type 26 vector by which a prefusion-stabilized SARS-CoV-2 spike protein from the original Wuhan strain was expressed.

This TCR was sampled from a person between 18 and 59 years old who received the Ad26.COV2.S COVID-19 vaccine or a placebo. The source was peripheral blood, collected in a trial of Ad26.COV2.S vaccine versus placebo. The rearrangement combines TRBV5-1 with TRBJ1-1, with TRBD1 tentatively as D gene (5 bases match). The CDR3 sequence is CASSLQGTSDSQAFF. The sequenced DNA is TGCGCCAGCAGCTTGCAGGGAACCTCCGACTCACAAGCTTTCTTT.